The sequence of this T cell receptor (beta chain) was determined in a study of identical twins. It was template switching that added a universal primer site, and there were unique molecular identifiers on the cDNA. TCRdb passed the 5' RACE reads through MiXCR, listing each CDR3 protein once. The sample shows 1.5 million to 2 million distinct CDR3 sequences, about 32% of them seen only once. Points from the study as a whole: Clonotypes of the beta chain that were abundant in cord blood carried fewer insertions (memory repertoires showed none). Zero-insertion analyses were open to partial confounding by invariant MAIT and iNKT cells. The models gave estimates that fell short of the out-of-frame TCR alpha sharing seen in monozygotic twins.

As for this clonotype: What it binds is not known.

V lost 4 bases and J 1 base, leaving 8 bases between the germline ends. Germline V gene sequence: CDR1 SNHLY, CDR2 FYNNEI. The CDR3 covers 13 residues. The specimen sequenced was cord blood. The sequence came from a newborn girl in good health. This chain uses TRBV2 with TRBJ2-7; D not resolved. Here the CDR3 DNA reads TGTGCCAGCAGTGTGGGCAGATCCTACGAGCAGTACTTC. Protein sequence: CASSVGRSYEQYF.